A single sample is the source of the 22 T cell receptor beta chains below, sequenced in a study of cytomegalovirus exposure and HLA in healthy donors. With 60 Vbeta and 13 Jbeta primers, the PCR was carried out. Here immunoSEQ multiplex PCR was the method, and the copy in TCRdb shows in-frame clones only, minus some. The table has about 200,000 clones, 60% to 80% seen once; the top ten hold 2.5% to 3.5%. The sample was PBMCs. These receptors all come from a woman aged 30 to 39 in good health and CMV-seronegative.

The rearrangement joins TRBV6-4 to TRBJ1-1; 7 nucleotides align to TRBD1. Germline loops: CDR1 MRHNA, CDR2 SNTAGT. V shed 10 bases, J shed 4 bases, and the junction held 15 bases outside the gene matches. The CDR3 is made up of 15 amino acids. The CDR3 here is CATPPGGKTTTEAFF. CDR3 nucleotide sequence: TGTGCCACCCCCCCAGGGGGGAAAACTACCACTGAAGCTTTCTTT.

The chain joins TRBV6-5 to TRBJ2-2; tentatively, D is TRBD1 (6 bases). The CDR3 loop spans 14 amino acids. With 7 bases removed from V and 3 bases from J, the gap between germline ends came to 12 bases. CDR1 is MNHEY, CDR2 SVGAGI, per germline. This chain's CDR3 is CASTRAGDTGELFF. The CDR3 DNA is TGTGCCAGCACTAGGGCAGGGGACACCGGGGAGCTGTTTTTT.

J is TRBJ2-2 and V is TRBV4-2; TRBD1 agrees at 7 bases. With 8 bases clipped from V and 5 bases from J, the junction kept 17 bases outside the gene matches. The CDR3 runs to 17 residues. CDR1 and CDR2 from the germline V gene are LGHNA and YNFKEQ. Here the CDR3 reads CASGQALTGIETGELFF. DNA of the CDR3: TGTGCCAGCGGACAGGCGCTAACTGGAATCGAAACCGGGGAGCTGTTTTTT.

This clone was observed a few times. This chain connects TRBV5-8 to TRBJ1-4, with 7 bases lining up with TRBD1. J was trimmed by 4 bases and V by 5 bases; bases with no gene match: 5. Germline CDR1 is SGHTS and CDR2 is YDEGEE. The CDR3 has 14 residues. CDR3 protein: CASRSDRVNEKLFF. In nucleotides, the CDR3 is TGTGCCAGCAGATCTGACAGGGTTAATGAAAAACTGTTTTTT.

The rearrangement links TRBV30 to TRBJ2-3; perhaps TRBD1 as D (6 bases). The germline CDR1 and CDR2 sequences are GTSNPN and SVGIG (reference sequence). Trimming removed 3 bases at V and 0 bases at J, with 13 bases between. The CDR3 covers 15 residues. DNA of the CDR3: TGTGCCTGGAGGGTCACAGGGCTTAGCACAGATACGCAGTATTTT. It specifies CAWRVTGLSTDTQYF.

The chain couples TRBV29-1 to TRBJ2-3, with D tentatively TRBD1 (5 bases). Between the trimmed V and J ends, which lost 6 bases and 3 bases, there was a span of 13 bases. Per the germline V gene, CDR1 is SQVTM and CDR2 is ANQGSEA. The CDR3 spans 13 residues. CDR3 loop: CSVAGSGTDTQYF. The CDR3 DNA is TGCAGCGTCGCCGGGTCAGGGACAGATACGCAGTATTTT.

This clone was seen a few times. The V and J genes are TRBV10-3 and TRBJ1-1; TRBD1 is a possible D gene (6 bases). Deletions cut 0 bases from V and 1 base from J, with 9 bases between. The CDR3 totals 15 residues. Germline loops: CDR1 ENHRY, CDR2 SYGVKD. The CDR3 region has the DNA TGTGCCATCAGTGAGTCCCAAGGGGGGAACACTGAAGCTTTCTTT. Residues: CAISESQGGNTEAFF.

CDR3 region: CASSPRNRDIEETQYF. In nucleotides, the CDR3 is TGTGCCAGCTCACCACGAAACAGGGATATTGAGGAGACCCAGTACTTC. The genes are TRBV18 and TRBJ2-5, with D possibly TRBD1 on 6 matching bases. The germline CDR1 and CDR2 sequences are KGHSH and LQKENI. This CDR3 region has 16 residues. The V end was cut by 1 base, the J end by 5 bases, with 17 bases between.

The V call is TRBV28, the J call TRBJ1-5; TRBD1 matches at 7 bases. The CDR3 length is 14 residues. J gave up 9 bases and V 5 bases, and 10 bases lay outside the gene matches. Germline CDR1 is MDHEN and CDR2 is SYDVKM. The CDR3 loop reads CASSAPGGYRPQHF. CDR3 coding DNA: TGTGCCAGCAGTGCCCCAGGGGGGTATCGGCCCCAGCATTTT.

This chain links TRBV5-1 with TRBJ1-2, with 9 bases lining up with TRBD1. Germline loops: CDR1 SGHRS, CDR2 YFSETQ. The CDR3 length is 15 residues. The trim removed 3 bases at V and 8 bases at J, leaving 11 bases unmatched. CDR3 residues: CASSWGGTGLRGYTF. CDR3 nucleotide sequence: TGCGCCAGCAGCTGGGGGGGGACAGGGTTGCGCGGCTACACCTTC.

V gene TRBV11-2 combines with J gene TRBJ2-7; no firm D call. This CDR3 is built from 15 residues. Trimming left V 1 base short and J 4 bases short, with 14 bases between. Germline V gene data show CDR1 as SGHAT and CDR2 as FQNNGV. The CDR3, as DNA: TGTGCCAGCAGCTTAGGTCAAGGCAGGTGGTACGAGCAGTACTTC. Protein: CASSLGQGRWYEQYF.

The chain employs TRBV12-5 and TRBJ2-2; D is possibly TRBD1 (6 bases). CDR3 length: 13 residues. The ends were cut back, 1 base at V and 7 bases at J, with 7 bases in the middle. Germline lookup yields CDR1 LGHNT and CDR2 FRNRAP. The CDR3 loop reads CASGLGRGGELFF. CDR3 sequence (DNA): TGTGCTAGTGGTTTGGGCAGGGGCGGGGAGCTGTTTTTT.

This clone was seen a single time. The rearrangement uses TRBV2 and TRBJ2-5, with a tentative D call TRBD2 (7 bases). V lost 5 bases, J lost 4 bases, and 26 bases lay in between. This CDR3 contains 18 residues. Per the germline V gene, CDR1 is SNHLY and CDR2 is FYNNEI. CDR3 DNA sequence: TGTGCCAGCAGTCCTCAAGGCTTAGGGGGGGGGAGGGGAGAGACCCAGTACTTC. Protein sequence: CASSPQGLGGGRGETQYF.

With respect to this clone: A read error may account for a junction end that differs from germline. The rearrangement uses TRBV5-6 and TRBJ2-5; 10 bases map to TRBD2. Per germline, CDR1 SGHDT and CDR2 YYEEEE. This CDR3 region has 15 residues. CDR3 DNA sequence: TGTGCCAGCAGCTTAGCGGGAGGGGGTGGAGAGACCCAGCACTTC. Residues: CASSLAGGGGETQHF.

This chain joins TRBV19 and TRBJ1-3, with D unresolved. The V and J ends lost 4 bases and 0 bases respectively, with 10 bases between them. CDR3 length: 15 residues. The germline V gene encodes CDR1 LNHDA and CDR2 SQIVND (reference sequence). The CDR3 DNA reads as TGTGCCAGTAGTACAAACAGCCACTCTGGAAACACCATATATTTT. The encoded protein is CASSTNSHSGNTIYF.

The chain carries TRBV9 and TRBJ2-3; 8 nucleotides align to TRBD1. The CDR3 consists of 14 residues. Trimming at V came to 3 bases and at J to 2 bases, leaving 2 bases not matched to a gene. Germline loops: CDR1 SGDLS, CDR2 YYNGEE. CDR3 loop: CASSDRGYTDTQYF. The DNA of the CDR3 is TGTGCCAGCAGCGACAGGGGGTACACAGATACGCAGTATTTT.

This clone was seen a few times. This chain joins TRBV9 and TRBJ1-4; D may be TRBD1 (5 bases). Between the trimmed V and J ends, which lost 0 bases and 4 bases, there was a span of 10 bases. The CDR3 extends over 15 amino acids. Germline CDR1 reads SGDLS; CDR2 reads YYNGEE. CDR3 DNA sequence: TGTGCCAGCAGCGTAGGGTCCAGGGTTAATGAAAAACTGTTTTTT. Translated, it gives CASSVGSRVNEKLFF.

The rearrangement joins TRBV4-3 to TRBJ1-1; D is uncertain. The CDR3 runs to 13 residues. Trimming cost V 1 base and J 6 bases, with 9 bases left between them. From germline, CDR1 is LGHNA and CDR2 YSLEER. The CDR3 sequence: CASSQGLRSEAFF. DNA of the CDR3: TGCGCCAGCAGCCAAGGTCTCAGATCTGAAGCTTTCTTT.

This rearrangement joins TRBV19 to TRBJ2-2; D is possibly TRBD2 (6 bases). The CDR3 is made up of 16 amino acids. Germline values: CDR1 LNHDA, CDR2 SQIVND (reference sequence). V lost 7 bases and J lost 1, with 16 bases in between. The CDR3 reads CASNPSETQNTGELFF. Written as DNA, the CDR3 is TGTGCCAGTAACCCTAGCGAAACCCAGAACACCGGGGAGCTGTTTTTT.

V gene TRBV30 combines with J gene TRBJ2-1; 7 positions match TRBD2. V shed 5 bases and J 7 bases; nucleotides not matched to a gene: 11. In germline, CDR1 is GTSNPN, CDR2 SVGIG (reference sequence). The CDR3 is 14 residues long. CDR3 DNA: TGTGCCTGGGCCCTATCTGGGGGGGTGAATGAGCAGTTCTTC. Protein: CAWALSGGVNEQFF.

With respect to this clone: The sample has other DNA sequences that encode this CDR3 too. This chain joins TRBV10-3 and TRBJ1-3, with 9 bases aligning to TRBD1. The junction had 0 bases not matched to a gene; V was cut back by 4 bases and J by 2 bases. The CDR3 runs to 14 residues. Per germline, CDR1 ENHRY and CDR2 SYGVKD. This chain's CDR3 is CAISGQGAGNTIYF. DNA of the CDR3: TGTGCCATCAGTGGACAGGGGGCTGGAAACACCATATATTTT.

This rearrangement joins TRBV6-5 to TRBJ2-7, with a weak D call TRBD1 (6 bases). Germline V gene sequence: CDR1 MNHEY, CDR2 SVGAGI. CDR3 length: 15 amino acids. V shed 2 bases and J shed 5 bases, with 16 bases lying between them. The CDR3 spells CASSYPGQGIHEQYF. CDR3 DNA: TGTGCCAGCAGTTACCCGGGGCAGGGGATCCACGAGCAGTACTTC.